This T cell receptor (beta chain) was profiled in a study of cytomegalovirus exposure and HLA in healthy donors (dated 2017 in TCRdb). General notes on the study: According to an earlier analysis of around 600 of the donors, 150 million to 200 million T cells yielded approximately 120 million unique TCR beta sequences and about 280 Gb of sequence data. To study patterns of TCR occurrence, a later analysis re-analyzed previously published TCR beta repertoires from 500 to 850 donors and added high-resolution HLA genotyping. The number of typed donors differed by locus: roughly 620-630 for A, B, C, DRB1 and DQB1; 522 for DQA1; approximately 600 for DPA1; and roughly 470 for DPB1. All discovery cohort repertoires had been generated on a single sequencing platform. Rather than drawing on any new phenotypic data, the later analysis identified candidate immune exposures from TCR beta sequences and the way those sequences occurred across donors. An earlier analysis of 500 to 750 of the donors applied high-throughput TCR beta sequencing to assess whether each TCR beta V gene segment acted as functional or pseudogenic. Roughly 300 gigabases of sequencing data and approximately 80 million unique TCR sequences were included in an early release covering several hundred HLA-typed donors. In a later genetic analysis, genome-wide SNP genotypes for about 65% of the roughly 700 donors were used, and that subset was treated as a discovery cohort. The study aimed to test whether signatures of past pathogen exposure could be identified by cataloging public T cell receptors. Among some 400 genotyped donors of the cohort, an average of approximately 200,000 unique TCR beta nucleotide sequences was sequenced per donor, of which roughly 17% were non-productive. Both class I and class II loci were covered by HLA typing, at four-digit resolution. About five DR-DQ haplotypes were treated as single units for association and clustering because of strong linkage in the cohort. A separate validation cohort of over a hundred different subjects was used in addition to the approximately 700-subject first cohort. The T cell repertoires of several hundred subjects were profiled by immunosequencing and related to cytomegalovirus serostatus. To predict cytomegalovirus infection status, the study combined high-throughput TCR immunosequencing, statistical association of individual TCRs with disease status, and machine learning. Of the roughly 400 genotyped donors, 65% to 90% were placed in the genetic ancestry cluster associated with self-reported Caucasian donors. Alongside the repertoire data, information on donor age, sex, ethnicity and CMV serostatus was compiled.

Concerning this clone: The specificity of this receptor is unknown. There are no base qualities to consult, and no much larger clone falls within one base.

In total, fewer than 750 healthy bone marrow donors made up the cohort. At the time of sampling, all cohort members were nominally healthy, though unrecorded immune exposures were likely present. The donor tested CMV seropositive, placing the donor among the approximately 310 seropositive members of the cohort. Every donor gave a peripheral blood sample, and the peripheral blood mononuclear cells from that sample were used for TCR beta sequencing. Genomic DNA was extracted from the blood cell samples with the Qiagen DNeasy Blood Extraction Kit. The library came from the immunoSEQ multiplex PCR assay. A mixture of 60 forward primers for TCR Vbeta segments and 13 reverse primers for TCR Jbeta segments was used in the multiplex PCR. A multiplex PCR assay on genomic DNA amplified the CDR3 region of rearranged TCR beta genes. On the Illumina HiSeq System, the amplified TCR beta libraries were sequenced as 87-base-pair reads. The paper's data handling went like this. A later analysis counted approximately 76 million unique TCR beta chains across the 600 to 850 repertoires, and some 12 million of these chains were shared by at least two donors. A nearest-neighbor algorithm error-corrected the raw reads and collapsed the reads into unique sequences, merging closely related sequences to remove PCR and sequencing errors. CDR3 sequences were aligned to IMGT reference sequences to assign V, D and J gene segments. Each retained sequence needed at least a six-nucleotide match to both a V gene segment and a J gene segment. Rearrangements were classified as productive when the CDR3 lacked stop codons and remained in frame with V and J, and all other rearrangements were classified as non-productive. CDR3 was defined according to IMGT convention as the region running from the second conserved V-encoded cysteine to the conserved J-encoded phenylalanine. The earlier analysis of about 590 of the donors excluded sequences that lacked an unambiguous match to a single V gene segment. An earlier analysis of 550 to 650 of the donors classified V segments as functional when productive rearrangements were above 56.7% and as segregating when the standard deviation between donors was above 5%. A statistical classification framework was developed to diagnose cytomegalovirus status using the catalog of TCR beta chain sequences. A later analysis assigned V and J genes by comparing TCR nucleotide sequences with IMGT/GENE-DB human TR gene sequences. A later analysis assigned CDR3 sequences and most-parsimonious VDJ recombination scenarios with the TCRdist pipeline. In a later analysis, every TCR beta chain was defined by the combination of its CDR3 amino acid sequence and its V-gene family, and reads without a unique V-gene family were dropped. A later analysis removed several hundred highly shared, low-generation-probability nucleotide sequences to deal with suspected cross-contamination and a sequencing artifact. A later analysis calculated a clonal expansion index for each public chain from normalized within-repertoire ranks of inferred template counts. Generation probabilities in a later analysis came from a VDJ recombination model fitted to out-of-frame rearrangements, and those results were checked against IGoR. Hypergeometric tests were used in a later analysis to score TCR-TCR, TCR-HLA and TCR-CMV co-occurrence, with a repertoire-size bias correction applied to the TCR pairs. In a later analysis, false discovery rates were estimated by permuting HLA or CMV assignments 20 times. In a later analysis, co-occurring TCRs were grouped with DBSCAN, and TCRdist sequence similarity was added when clustering was performed within HLA-allele-positive subsets. For co-occurrence clustering, repertoires with fewer than 30,000 or more than 120,000 public chains were excluded, along with four to six repertoires with anomalous nucleotide sharing. What TCRdb holds here is the immuneACCESS table cut down to in-frame rearrangements. Part of the clones is not present; checked against another copy, under half of the missing clones reflect an unresolved V gene, and the others are unexplained. V, J and clone size were drawn from that table, and D and trimming were deduced from the DNA. The sample includes about 110,000 clones, with roughly 80% observed a single time. Roughly 22% of the sample belongs to the ten largest clones.

The full study reports these points: Presence/absence analyses assumed roughly uniform sequencing depth across donors, an assumption that may not hold. V-gene and J-gene trimming of TCR beta chains was associated with a missense DCLRE1C variant in a later genetic analysis, and the association was replicated in an independent cohort. The only immune exposure information available for the cohort was CMV serostatus. Assigning TCR associations to individual alleles was difficult when HLA alleles, especially DR and DQ, strongly co-occurred. Most TCR sequences were observed very rarely across donors, whereas some public TCRs were present in many individuals. The 87-base-pair reads could not distinguish some IMGT-functional V segments, including TRBV6-2 and TRBV6-3, so those segments were excluded. A few of the identified cytomegalovirus-associated TCR beta chains were confirmed in vitro to be specific for cytomegalovirus antigens. In both the original and validation cohorts, the classifier was reported to diagnose cytomegalovirus status with high specificity and sensitivity. Roughly 17 rarely observed V segments, including chromosome 9 orphons, were excluded from the earlier analysis of approximately 500 of the donors because counts were too low. According to a later genetic analysis, donors in an Asian-associated ancestry cluster had fewer N-insertions in productive TCRs than the approximately 610-donor mean. In a later analysis, HLA-associated TCR beta chains were found to be more clonally expanded and to have lower generation probabilities than equally common non-associated chains. A further reported finding was that TCR beta sequences accurately predicted the HLA-A and HLA-B alleles for most subjects in the first cohort. Correlated functional status among segregating V segments might reflect linkage disequilibrium, but an unknown experimental factor could not be ruled out. In a later analysis, TCR association rates were found to vary across HLA loci, with the most associated TCRs seen for DRB1 alleles and the fewest for HLA-C alleles. Because HLA typing was missing for some donors at each locus, association tests included only the typed subset. A later analysis reported that several top co-occurrence clusters appeared linked to parvovirus B19, influenza, CMV and Epstein-Barr virus. In a later analysis, about 16,000 TCR beta sequences were associated with specific HLA alleles at a false discovery rate of 0.05. This cohort had only TCR beta chains sequenced, and the lack of alpha or paired-chain data limited which features could be detected. Most CMV-associated TCR beta chains appeared to be HLA-restricted in a later analysis, and the HLA associations seemed to be driven largely by CMV exposure. A total of 150 to 200 TCR beta chains were listed by the study as associated with cytomegalovirus. A group of highly shared sequence variants was considered likely to be a technical artifact of the sequencing pipeline. According to the authors, the approach could potentially be generalized to other disease states and immunological phenotypes. In an earlier analysis of more than 500 of the donors, most TCR beta V segments appeared in productive rearrangements about 90% or about 30% of the time, broadly matching IMGT annotations.

The CDR3 measures 14 amino acids from cysteine to phenylalanine. Only the CDR3 region is kept as DNA, spanning 42 bases read in frame from base 1. Looking up the germline V gene yields CDR1 SGHNT and CDR2 YENEEA. Deletion took 6 bases off V and 7 bases off J, with a span of 15 bases between the germline ends. The sequence came from a man aged 30 to 45 in good health and CMV-seropositive. The sample comprised PBMCs. The chain is encoded by TRBV11-3 joined to TRBJ2-2, with no reliable assignment of the D segment. CDR3 protein: CASSRPLVGGELFF. The DNA sequence is TGTGCCAGCAGTCGCCCCCTGGTCGGCGGGGAGCTGTTTTTT.